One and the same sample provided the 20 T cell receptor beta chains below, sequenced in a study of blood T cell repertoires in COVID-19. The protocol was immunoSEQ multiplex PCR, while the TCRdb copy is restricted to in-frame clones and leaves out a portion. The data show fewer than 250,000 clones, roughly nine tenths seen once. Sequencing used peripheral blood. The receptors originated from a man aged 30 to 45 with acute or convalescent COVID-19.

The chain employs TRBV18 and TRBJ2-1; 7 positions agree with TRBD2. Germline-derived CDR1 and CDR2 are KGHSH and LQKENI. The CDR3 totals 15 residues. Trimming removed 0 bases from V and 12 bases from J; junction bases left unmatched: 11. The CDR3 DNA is TGTGCCAGCTCACCACCGGCGGGAGCTGGGGGAGGGCAGTTCTTC. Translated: CASSPPAGAGGGQFF.

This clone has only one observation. The CDR3 loop reads CASSQEAPPRAGHIYTQYF. The CDR3 bases are TGCGCCAGCAGCCAAGAGGCCCCGCCTCGAGCGGGGCACATTTATACGCAGTATTTT. The chain recombines TRBV4-1 with TRBJ2-3; 7 bases fit TRBD2. With V trimmed by 0 bases and J by 7 bases, 19 bases remained unmatched. CDR1 and CDR2 (germline): MGHRA, YSYEKL. The length of the CDR3 is 19 residues.

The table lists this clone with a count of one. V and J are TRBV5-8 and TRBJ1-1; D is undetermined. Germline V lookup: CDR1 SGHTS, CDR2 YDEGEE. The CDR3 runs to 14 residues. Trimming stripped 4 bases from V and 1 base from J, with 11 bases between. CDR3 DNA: TGTGCCAGCAGCCGGGGAAAGGAGAACACTGAAGCTTTCTTT. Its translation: CASSRGKENTEAFF. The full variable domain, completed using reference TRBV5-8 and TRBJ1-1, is EAGVTQSPTHLIKTRGQQATLRCSPISGHTSVYWYQQALGLGLQFLLWYDEGEERNRGNFPPRFSGRQFPNYSSELNVNALELEDSALYLCASSRGKENTEAFFGQGTRLTVV.

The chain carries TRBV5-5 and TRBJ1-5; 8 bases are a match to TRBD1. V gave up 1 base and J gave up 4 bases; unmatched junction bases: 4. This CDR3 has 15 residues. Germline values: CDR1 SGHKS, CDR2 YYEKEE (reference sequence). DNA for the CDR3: TGTGCCAGCAGCTTGACCAGGGGGCTGAATCAGCCCCAGCATTTT. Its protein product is CASSLTRGLNQPQHF.

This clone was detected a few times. CDR3 loop: CASSVSPDRGWYNEQFF. CDR3 bases: TGTGCCAGCAGCGTGTCTCCGGACAGGGGGTGGTACAATGAGCAGTTCTTC. The rearrangement uses TRBV9 and TRBJ2-1; 10 bases are a match to TRBD1. With V trimmed by 2 bases and J by 4 bases, 9 bases remained unmatched. The CDR3 has 17 residues. The germline V gene encodes CDR1 SGDLS and CDR2 YYNGEE.

For the CDR3, the DNA is TGTGCCAGCAGCTTCAGCGGGAGCTCGGTCGAGCAGTACTTC. It codes for CASSFSGSSVEQYF. This chain uses TRBV7-9 with TRBJ2-7; 8 nucleotides agree with TRBD2. The germline gives CDR1 SEHNR, CDR2 FQNEAQ (reference sequence). This CDR3 is built from 14 residues. Trimming at V came to 3 bases and at J to 6 bases, leaving 7 bases not matched to a gene.

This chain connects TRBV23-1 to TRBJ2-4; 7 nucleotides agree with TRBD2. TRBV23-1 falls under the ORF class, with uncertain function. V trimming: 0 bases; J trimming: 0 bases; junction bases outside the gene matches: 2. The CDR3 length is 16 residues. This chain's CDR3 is CASSQSGGLAKNIQYF. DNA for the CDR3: TGCGCCAGCAGTCAATCGGGAGGGCTAGCCAAAAACATTCAGTACTTC.

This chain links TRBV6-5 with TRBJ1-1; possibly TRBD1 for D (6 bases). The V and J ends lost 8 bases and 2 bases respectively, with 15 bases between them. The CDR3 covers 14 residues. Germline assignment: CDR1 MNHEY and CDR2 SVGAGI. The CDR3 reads CASAIQGVNTEAFF. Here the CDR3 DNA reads TGTGCCAGCGCAATACAGGGAGTTAACACTGAAGCTTTCTTT.

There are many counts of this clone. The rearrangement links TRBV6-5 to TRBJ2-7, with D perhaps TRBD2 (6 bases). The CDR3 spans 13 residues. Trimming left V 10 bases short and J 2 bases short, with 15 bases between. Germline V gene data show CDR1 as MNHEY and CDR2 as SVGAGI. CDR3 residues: CATQGPGAYEQYF. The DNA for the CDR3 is TGTGCCACGCAGGGCCCGGGGGCCTACGAGCAGTACTTC.

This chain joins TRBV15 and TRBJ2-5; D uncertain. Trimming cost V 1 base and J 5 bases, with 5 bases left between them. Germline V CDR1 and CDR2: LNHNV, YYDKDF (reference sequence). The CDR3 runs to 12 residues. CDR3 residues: CATSRGPETQYF. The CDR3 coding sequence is TGTGCCACCAGCAGAGGTCCGGAGACCCAGTACTTC.

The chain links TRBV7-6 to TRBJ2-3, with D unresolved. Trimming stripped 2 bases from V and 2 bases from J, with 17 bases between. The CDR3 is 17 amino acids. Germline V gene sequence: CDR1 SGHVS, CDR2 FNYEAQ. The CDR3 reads CASSLRSGTLPTDTQYF. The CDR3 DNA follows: TGTGCCAGCAGCTTACGTTCAGGAACTTTACCCACAGATACGCAGTATTTT. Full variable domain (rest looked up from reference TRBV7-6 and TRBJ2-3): GAGVSQSPRYKVTKRGQDVALRCDPISGHVSLYWYRQALGQGPEFLTYFNYEAQQDKSGLPNDRFSAERPEGSISTLTIQRTEQRDSAMYRCASSLRSGTLPTDTQYFGPGTRLTVL.

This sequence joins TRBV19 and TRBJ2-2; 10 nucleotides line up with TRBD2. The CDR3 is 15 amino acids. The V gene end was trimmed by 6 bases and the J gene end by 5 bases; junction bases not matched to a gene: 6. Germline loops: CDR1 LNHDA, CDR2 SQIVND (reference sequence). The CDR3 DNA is TGTGCCAGTAGGTCAGCTAGCGGGAGTACCGGGGAGCTGTTTTTT. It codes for CASRSASGSTGELFF. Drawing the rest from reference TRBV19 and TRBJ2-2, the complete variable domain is DGGITQSPKYLFRKEGQNVTLSCEQNLNHDAMYWYRQDPGQGLRLIYYSQIVNDFQKGDIAEGYSVSREKKESFPLTVTSAQKNPTAFYLCASRSASGSTGELFFGEGSRLTVL.

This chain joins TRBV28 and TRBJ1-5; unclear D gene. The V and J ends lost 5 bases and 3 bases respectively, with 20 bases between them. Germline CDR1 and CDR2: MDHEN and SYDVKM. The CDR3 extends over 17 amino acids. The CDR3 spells CASSPNPLVQNNQPQHF. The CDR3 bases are TGTGCCAGCAGTCCAAACCCCCTGGTCCAGAACAATCAGCCCCAGCATTTT.

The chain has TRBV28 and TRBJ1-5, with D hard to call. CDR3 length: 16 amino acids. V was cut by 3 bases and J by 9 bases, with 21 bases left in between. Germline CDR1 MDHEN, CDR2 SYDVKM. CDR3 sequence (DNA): TGTGCCAGCAGTTTCACACAGAAAATTGGCCAATGGCCCCAGCATTTT. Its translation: CASSFTQKIGQWPQHF.

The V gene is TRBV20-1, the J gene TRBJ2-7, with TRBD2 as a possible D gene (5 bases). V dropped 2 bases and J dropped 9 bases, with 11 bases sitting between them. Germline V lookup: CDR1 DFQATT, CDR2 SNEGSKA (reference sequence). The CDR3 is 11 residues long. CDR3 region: CSARQAEGQYF. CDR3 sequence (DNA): TGCAGTGCTAGACAGGCCGAGGGGCAGTACTTC.

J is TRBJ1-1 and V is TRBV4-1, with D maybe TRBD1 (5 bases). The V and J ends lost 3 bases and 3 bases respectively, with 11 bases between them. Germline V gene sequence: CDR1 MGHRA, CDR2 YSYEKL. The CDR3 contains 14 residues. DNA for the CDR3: TGCGCCAGCAGCCACCCGGACATTGACACTGAAGCTTTCTTT. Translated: CASSHPDIDTEAFF.

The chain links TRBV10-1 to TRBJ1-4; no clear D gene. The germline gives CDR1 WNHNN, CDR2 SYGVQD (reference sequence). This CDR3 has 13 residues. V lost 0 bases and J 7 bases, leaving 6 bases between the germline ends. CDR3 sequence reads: CASSESIGEKLFF. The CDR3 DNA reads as TGCGCCAGCAGTGAGTCGATCGGTGAAAAACTGTTTTTT.

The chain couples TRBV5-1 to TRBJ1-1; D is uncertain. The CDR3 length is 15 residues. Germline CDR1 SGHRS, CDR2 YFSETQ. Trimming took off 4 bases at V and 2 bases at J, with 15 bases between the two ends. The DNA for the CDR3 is TGCGCCAGCAGCCCCGGAGCGGGGTATAACACTGAAGCTTTCTTT. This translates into CASSPGAGYNTEAFF.

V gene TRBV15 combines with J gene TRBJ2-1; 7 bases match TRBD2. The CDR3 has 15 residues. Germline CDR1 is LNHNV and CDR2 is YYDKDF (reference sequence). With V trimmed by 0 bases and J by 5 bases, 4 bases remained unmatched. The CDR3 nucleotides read TGTGCCACCAGCAGAGAAGGAAGCGGGAACAATGAGCAGTTCTTC. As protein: CATSREGSGNNEQFF.

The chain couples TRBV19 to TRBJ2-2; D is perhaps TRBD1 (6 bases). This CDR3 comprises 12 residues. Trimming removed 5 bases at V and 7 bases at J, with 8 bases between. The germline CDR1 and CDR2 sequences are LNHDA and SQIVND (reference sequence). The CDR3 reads CASSEQGGELFF. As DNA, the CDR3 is TGTGCCAGTAGTGAACAGGGCGGGGAGCTGTTTTTT.